This T cell receptor (beta chain) came from a study of blood T cell repertoires in COVID-19. The wider study: Nucleic acid was either cDNA or gDNA, and it came from T cells, B-cell-depleted T cells, or PBMCs.

CDR1 LGHDT and CDR2 YNNKEL come from the germline V gene (reference sequence). The V end was cut by 1 base, the J end by 4 bases, with 21 bases between. CDR3 size: 18 residues. Generated by immunoSEQ multiplex PCR, the TCRdb table keeps only in-frame clones and is missing some. The table has approximately 70,000 clones, around 84% seen once; the top ten hold roughly a tenth. The receptor was derived from a man between 65 and 79 years old with active or convalescent COVID-19. J is TRBJ2-3 and V is TRBV3-1 (or the pseudogene TRBV3-2); the D gene is possibly TRBD2 (5 bases). Sequencing was done on a sample of peripheral blood. Here the CDR3 reads CASSQVISVIPEADTQYF. CDR3 sequence (DNA): TGTGCCAGCAGCCAAGTCATTTCTGTGATCCCGGAGGCAGATACGCAGTATTTT.